The 18 T cell receptor beta chains below were found in one sample sequenced in a study of somatic mutations in cytotoxic T cells in rheumatoid arthritis. This table comes from immunoSEQ multiplex PCR, and its TCRdb copy is limited to in-frame clones, with some not included. There are approximately 20,000 clones in the sample; around 80% occur only once, and 28% lies in the top ten. Sample: CD8+ T cells sorted from blood. These receptors were collected from an adult with rheumatoid arthritis.

The chain is built from TRBV5-1 and TRBJ2-1, with D perhaps TRBD1 or TRBD2 (5 bases each). There are 16 residues in the CDR3. Germline V gives CDR1 SGHRS, CDR2 YFSETQ. The V gene lost 0 bases and the J gene lost 9 bases, with 19 bases spanning the gap. CDR3 sequence (DNA): TGCGCCAGCAGCTTGGTTGGGGGTTTGACGAACGGTGAGCAGTTCTTC. It yields the protein CASSLVGGLTNGEQFF.

The CDR3 region is CASSVGAHYEQYF. Written as DNA, the CDR3 is TGTGCCAGTAGTGTTGGGGCTCACTACGAGCAGTACTTC. V usage is TRBV19 and J usage is TRBJ2-7, with D perhaps matching TRBD1 (5 bases). CDR1 is LNHDA and CDR2 is SQIVND in the germline V gene (reference sequence). The CDR3 is 13 amino acids. Deletions cut 5 bases from V and 3 bases from J, with 11 bases between.

The rearrangement joins TRBV5-4 to TRBJ2-5; the D is unclear. Looked up from germline, CDR1 is SGHNT and CDR2 is YYREEE (reference sequence). The CDR3 runs 12 residues. Trimming left V 3 bases short and J 3 bases short, with 6 bases between. This chain's CDR3 is CASSSQKETQYF. Here the CDR3 DNA reads TGTGCCAGCAGCTCTCAAAAAGAGACCCAGTACTTC.

The V and J genes are TRBV2 and TRBJ2-7, with D possibly TRBD2 on 5 matching bases. This CDR3 has 14 residues. Trimming stripped 2 bases from V and 2 bases from J, with 10 bases between. CDR1 and CDR2 (germline): SNHLY, FYNNEI. This CDR3 is CASSERASPYEQYF. The CDR3 nucleotides read TGTGCCAGCAGTGAAAGAGCTAGCCCCTACGAGCAGTACTTC.

The chain recombines TRBV4-1 with TRBJ2-3, with TRBD2 identical over 9 bases. CDR3 size: 15 residues. Trimming took 1 base from V and 3 from J; bases not matched to a gene: 2. CDR1 is MGHRA, CDR2 YSYEKL, per germline. The CDR3, as DNA: TGCGCCAGCAGCCAAGTTCTAGCGGGAACAGATACGCAGTATTTT. It codes for CASSQVLAGTDTQYF.

The J gene is TRBJ2-7, the V gene TRBV4-1; D may match TRBD1 or TRBD2 (6 bases each). The germline CDR1 and CDR2 sequences are MGHRA and YSYEKL. The V end lost 0 bases, the J end lost 0 bases, and 12 bases lay between the germline ends. The CDR3 runs to 16 residues. The CDR3 reads CASSQERGAPSYEQYF. The CDR3 DNA reads as TGCGCCAGCAGCCAAGAAAGGGGGGCCCCCTCCTACGAGCAGTACTTC.

The rearrangement uses TRBV14 and TRBJ2-3; 7 bases line up with TRBD2. Germline loops: CDR1 SGHDN, CDR2 FVKESK. This CDR3 region has 13 residues. The V segment lost 0 bases and the J segment 6 bases; nucleotides outside the gene matches: 0. This CDR3 is CASSQEGGDTQYF. The DNA of the CDR3 is TGTGCCAGCAGCCAAGAGGGGGGGGATACGCAGTATTTT.

This rearrangement joins TRBV7-9 to TRBJ2-7; 8 nucleotides agree with TRBD2. With V trimmed by 5 bases and J by 2 bases, 11 bases remained unmatched. CDR1 SEHNR and CDR2 FQNEAQ come from the germline V gene (reference sequence). This CDR3 spans 16 amino acids. The CDR3 DNA follows: TGTGCCAGCAGCCCCCCGACTAGCGAGGGACCCTACGAGCAGTACTTC. Protein sequence: CASSPPTSEGPYEQYF.

V usage is TRBV28 and J usage is TRBJ1-5; 7 positions agree with TRBD1. The CDR3 contains 14 residues. Germline CDR1 MDHEN, CDR2 SYDVKM. Trimming cost V 3 bases and J 7 bases; bases outside gene matches: 6. CDR3 bases: TGTGCCAGCAGTTTGCGGACAGGAGGACAGCCCCAGCATTTT. Translating it yields CASSLRTGGQPQHF.

This rearrangement joins TRBV27 to TRBJ2-1; maybe TRBD2 (5 bases). Trimming removed 6 bases from V and 7 bases from J, with 13 bases in between. Per the germline V gene, CDR1 is MNHEY and CDR2 is SMNVEV (reference sequence). The CDR3 has 13 amino acids. Here the CDR3 DNA reads TGTGCCAGCAGCGGGATTGGCGGGAATGAGCAGTTCTTC. Its protein is CASSGIGGNEQFF.

This sequence joins TRBV5-6 and TRBJ1-5; D possibly corresponds to TRBD1 (6 bases). Per the germline V gene, CDR1 is SGHDT and CDR2 is YYEEEE. CDR3 length: 14 amino acids. Trimming removed 4 bases at V and 3 bases at J, with 11 bases between. Here the CDR3 DNA reads TGTGCCAGCAGCCCCGGGGGGCTCAATCAGCCCCAGCATTTT. As protein: CASSPGGLNQPQHF.

The chain is built from TRBV6-1 and TRBJ1-1, with a weak D call TRBD1 (5 bases). Germline V gene data show CDR1 as MNHNS and CDR2 as SASEGT. V was shortened by 6 bases and J by 4 bases, with 15 bases between the two germline ends. The CDR3 loop spans 14 amino acids. CDR3 nucleotides: TGTGCCAGCAGAGGACACGAGGGAGGCACTGAAGCTTTCTTT. Translated, it gives CASRGHEGGTEAFF.

This clone was found once. DNA of the CDR3: TGCGCCAGCAGCTTGGGCCTCGGGGCGGGGACCGGGGAGCTGTTTTTT. Protein: CASSLGLGAGTGELFF. This rearrangement joins TRBV5-1 to TRBJ2-2, with a weak D call TRBD2 (6 bases). V was trimmed by 0 bases and J by 5 bases, leaving 14 bases between them. The germline gives CDR1 SGHRS, CDR2 YFSETQ. This CDR3 region has 16 residues.

The V gene is TRBV6-5, the J gene TRBJ2-7; D perhaps matches TRBD2 (5 bases). Germline V lookup: CDR1 MNHEY, CDR2 SVGAGI. The CDR3 extends over 14 amino acids. Trimming removed 5 bases from V and 4 bases from J, with 15 bases in between. This CDR3 reads CASSPTRDPYEQYF. The CDR3 DNA reads TGTGCCAGCAGTCCTACTAGAGATCCGTACGAGCAGTACTTC.

The V gene is TRBV10-2, the J gene TRBJ1-3, with D perhaps matching TRBD1 (5 bases). There are 14 residues in the CDR3. Germline V gene lookup returns CDR1 WSHSY and CDR2 SAAADI. The V end was cut by 8 bases, the J end by 0 bases, with 11 bases between. CDR3 bases: TGCGCCAGCTCCCTGGGGGTCTCTGGAAACACCATATATTTT. Its translation: CASSLGVSGNTIYF.

This clone has just a few counts. This chain's CDR3 is CASSAGTAYEQYF. CDR3 bases: TGTGCCAGCAGCGCCGGGACAGCCTACGAGCAGTACTTC. The rearrangement links TRBV7-7 to TRBJ2-7, with 7 bases identical to TRBD1. Looked up from germline, CDR1 is SSHAT and CDR2 is FNYEAQ (reference sequence). The CDR3 runs 13 residues. Trimming at V came to 5 bases and at J to 2 bases, leaving 3 bases not matched to a gene.

The chain couples TRBV29-1 to TRBJ2-2, with D tentatively TRBD2 (5 bases). The V end lost 5 bases, the J end lost 7 bases, and 14 bases lay between the germline ends. Per the germline V gene, CDR1 is SQVTM and CDR2 is ANQGSEA. The CDR3 totals 13 residues. The CDR3 loop reads CSVIGLAFGELFF. The CDR3 nucleotides read TGCAGCGTTATAGGGCTAGCCTTCGGGGAGCTGTTTTTT.

The rearrangement links TRBV5-1 to TRBJ2-7, with 9 positions matching TRBD1. Germline-derived CDR1 and CDR2 are SGHRS and YFSETQ. V lost 3 bases, J lost 5 bases, and 9 bases stayed unmatched. The CDR3 is 15 residues long. The CDR3 DNA reads as TGCGCCAGCAGCTCTTACTACAGGGGGCTTGACGAGCAGTACTTC. Protein: CASSSYYRGLDEQYF.